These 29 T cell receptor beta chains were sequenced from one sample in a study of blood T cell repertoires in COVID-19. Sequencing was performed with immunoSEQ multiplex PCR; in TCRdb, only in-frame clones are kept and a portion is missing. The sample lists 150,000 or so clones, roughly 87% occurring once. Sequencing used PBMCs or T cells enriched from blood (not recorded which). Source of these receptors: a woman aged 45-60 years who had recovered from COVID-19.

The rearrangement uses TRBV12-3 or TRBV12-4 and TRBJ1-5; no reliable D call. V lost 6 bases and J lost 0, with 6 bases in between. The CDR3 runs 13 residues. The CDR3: CASRAYSNQPQHF. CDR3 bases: TGTGCCAGCAGAGCTTATAGCAATCAGCCCCAGCATTTT.

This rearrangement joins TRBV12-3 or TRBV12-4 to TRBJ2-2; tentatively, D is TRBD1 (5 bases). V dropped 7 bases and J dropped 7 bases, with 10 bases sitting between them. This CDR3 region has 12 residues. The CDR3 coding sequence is TGTGCCAGCATCCCCCAGGGCGGGGAGCTGTTTTTT. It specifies CASIPQGGELFF.

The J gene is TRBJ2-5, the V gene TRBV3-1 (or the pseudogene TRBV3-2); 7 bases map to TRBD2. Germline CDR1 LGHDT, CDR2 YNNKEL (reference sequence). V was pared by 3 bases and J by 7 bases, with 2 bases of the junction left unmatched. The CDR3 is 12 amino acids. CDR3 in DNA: TGTGCCAGCAGCCAGGCGGGGGTGACCCAGTACTTC. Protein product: CASSQAGVTQYF.

The CDR3, as DNA: TGTGCCAGCAGTACGACCCAGGGGCGTCAGCCCCAGCATTTT. Protein sequence: CASSTTQGRQPQHF. V usage is TRBV6-2 or TRBV6-3 and J usage is TRBJ1-5; maybe TRBD1 (6 bases). From germline, CDR1 is MNHEY and CDR2 SVGEGT. The V end lost 5 bases, the J end lost 6 bases, and 14 bases lay between the germline ends. This CDR3 contains 14 residues.

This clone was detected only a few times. The DNA for the CDR3 is TGTGCCAGCAGTCGCTCGCCTAACCGACAGGGGATGAACACTGAAGCTTTCTTT. Translation gives CASSRSPNRQGMNTEAFF. The genes are TRBV6-6 and TRBJ1-1; TRBD1 matches at 8 bases. Unmatched junction bases numbered 14, after V lost 5 bases and J lost 0 bases. The CDR3 is 18 amino acids. Germline assignment: CDR1 MNHNY and CDR2 SVGAGI (reference sequence).

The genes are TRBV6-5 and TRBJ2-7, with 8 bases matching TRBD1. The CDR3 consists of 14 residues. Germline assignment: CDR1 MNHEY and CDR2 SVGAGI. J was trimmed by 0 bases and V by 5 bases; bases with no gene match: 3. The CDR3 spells CASSPDRASYEQYF. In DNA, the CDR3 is TGTGCCAGCAGTCCGGACAGGGCCTCCTACGAGCAGTACTTC.

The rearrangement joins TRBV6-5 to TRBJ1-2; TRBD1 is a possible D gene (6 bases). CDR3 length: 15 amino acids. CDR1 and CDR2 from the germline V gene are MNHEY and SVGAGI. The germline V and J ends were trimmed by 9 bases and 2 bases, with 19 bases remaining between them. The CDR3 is CASKQGPSLNYGYTF. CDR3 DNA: TGTGCCAGTAAACAGGGCCCATCGCTGAACTATGGCTACACCTTC.

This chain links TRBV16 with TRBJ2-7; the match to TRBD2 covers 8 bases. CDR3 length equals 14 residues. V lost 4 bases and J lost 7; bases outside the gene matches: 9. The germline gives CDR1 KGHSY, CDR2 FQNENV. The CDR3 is CASSPLSGRREQYF. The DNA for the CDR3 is TGTGCCAGCAGCCCCCTCAGCGGGAGAAGAGAGCAGTACTTC.

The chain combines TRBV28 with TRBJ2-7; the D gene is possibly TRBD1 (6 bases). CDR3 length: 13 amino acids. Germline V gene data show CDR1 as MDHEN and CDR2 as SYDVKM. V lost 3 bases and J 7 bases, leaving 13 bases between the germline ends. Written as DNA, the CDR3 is TGTGCCAGCAGTTTTTTGGGGGCGAGGGAGCAGTACTTC. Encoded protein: CASSFLGAREQYF.

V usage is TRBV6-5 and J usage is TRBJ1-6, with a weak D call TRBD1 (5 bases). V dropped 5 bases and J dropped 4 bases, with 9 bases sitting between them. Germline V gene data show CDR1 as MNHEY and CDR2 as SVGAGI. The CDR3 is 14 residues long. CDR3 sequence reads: CASSRQSYNSPLHF. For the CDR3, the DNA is TGTGCCAGCAGTCGACAGAGTTATAATTCACCCCTCCACTTT.

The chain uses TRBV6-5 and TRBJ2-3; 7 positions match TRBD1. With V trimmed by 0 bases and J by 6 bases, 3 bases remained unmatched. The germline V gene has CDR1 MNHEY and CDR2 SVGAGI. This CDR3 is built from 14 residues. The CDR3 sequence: CASSYSGGGDTQYF. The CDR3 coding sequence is TGTGCCAGCAGTTACTCAGGGGGCGGTGATACGCAGTATTTT.

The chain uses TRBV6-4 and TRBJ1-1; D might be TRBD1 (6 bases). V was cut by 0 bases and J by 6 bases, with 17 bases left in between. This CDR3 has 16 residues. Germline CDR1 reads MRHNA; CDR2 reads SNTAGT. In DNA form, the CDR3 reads TGTGCCAGCAGTGACTCGATGGGGGCAGGGAAATCTGAAGCTTTCTTT. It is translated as CASSDSMGAGKSEAFF.

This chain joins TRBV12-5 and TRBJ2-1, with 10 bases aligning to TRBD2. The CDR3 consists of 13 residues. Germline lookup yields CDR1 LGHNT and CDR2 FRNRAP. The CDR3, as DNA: TGTGGTCTCGGGGGACTAGCGCTCGATGAGCAGTTCTTC. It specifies CGLGGLALDEQFF.

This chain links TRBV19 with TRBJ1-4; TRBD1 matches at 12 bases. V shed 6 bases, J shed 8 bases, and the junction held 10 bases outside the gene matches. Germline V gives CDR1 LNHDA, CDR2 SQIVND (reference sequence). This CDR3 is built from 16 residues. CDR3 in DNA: TGTGCCAGTAGCCCCCTGCCCGGGACAGGGGGCGAAAAACTGTTTTTT. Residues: CASSPLPGTGGEKLFF. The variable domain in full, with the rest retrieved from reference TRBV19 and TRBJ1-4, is DGGITQSPKYLFRKEGQNVTLSCEQNLNHDAMYWYRQDPGQGLRLIYYSQIVNDFQKGDIAEGYSVSREKKESFPLTVTSAQKNPTAFYLCASSPLPGTGGEKLFFGSGTQLSVL.

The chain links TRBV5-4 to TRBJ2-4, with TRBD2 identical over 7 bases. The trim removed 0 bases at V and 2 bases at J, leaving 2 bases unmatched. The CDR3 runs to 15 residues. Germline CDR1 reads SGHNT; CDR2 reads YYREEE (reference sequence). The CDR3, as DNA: TGTGCCAGCAGCTTGGTGGGAGGGCCCAAAAACATTCAGTACTTC. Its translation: CASSLVGGPKNIQYF.

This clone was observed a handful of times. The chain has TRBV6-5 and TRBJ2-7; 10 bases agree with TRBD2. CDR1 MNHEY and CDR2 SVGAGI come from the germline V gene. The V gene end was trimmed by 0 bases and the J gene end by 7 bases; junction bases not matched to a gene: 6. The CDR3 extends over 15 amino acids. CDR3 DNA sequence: TGTGCCAGCAGTTACTCGGCTAGCGGGAGTAGGGAGCAGTACTTC. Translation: CASSYSASGSREQYF.

Written as DNA, the CDR3 is TGTGCCAGCAGCCGGGACAGGGACTATGGCTACACCTTC. Amino acid sequence: CASSRDRDYGYTF. The J gene is TRBJ1-2, the V gene TRBV12-3 or TRBV12-4; the match to TRBD1 covers 9 bases. The J segment lost 3 bases and the V segment lost 6 bases, leaving 2 bases of the junction unmatched. The CDR3 runs to 13 residues.

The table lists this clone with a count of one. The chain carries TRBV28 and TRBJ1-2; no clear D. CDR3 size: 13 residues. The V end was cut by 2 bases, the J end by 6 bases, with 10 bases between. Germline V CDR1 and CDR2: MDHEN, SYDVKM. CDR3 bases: TGTGCCAGCAGTTTACCTGGGGAGAATGGCTACACCTTC. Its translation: CASSLPGENGYTF.

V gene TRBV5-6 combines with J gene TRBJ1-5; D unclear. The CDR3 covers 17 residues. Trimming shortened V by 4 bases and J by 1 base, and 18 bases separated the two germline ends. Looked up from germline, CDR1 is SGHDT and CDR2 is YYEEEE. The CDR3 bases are TGTGCCAGCAGCCCGTCTGGTTTATCTAGGAGCAATCAGCCCCAGCATTTT. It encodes CASSPSGLSRSNQPQHF.

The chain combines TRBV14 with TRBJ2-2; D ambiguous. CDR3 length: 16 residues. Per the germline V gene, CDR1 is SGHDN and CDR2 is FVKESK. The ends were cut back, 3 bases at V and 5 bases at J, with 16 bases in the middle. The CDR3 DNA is TGTGCCAGCAGCCATATCCAGTGGCCTCAAACCGGGGAGCTGTTTTTT. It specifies CASSHIQWPQTGELFF.

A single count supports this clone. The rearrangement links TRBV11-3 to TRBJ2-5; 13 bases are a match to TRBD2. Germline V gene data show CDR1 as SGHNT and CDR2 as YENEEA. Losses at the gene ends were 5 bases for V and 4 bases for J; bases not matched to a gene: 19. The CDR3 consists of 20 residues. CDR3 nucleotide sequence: TGTGCCAGCAGCCCCGGACTAGCGGGAGAGTTCGTACAGGAGGGAGAGACCCAGTACTTC. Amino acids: CASSPGLAGEFVQEGETQYF.

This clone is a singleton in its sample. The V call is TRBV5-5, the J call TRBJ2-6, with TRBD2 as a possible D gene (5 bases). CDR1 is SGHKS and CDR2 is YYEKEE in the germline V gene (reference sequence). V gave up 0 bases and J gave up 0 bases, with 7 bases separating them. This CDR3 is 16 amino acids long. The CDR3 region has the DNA TGTGCCAGCAGCTTGGTAGGAGGCTCTGGGGCCAACGTCCTGACTTTC. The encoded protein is CASSLVGGSGANVLTF.

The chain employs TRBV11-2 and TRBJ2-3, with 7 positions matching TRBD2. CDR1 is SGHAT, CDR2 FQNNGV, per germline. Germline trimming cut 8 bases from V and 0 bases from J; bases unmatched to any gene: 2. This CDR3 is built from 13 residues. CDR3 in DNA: TGTGCCAGCCGCGGGAGAAGCACAGATACGCAGTATTTT. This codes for CASRGRSTDTQYF.

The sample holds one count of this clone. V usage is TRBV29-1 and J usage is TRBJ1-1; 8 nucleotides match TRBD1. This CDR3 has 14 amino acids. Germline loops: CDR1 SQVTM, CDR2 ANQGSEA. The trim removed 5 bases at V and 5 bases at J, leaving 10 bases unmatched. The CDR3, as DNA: TGCAGCGTTCGGACAGGGACGTCGGGTACTGAAGCTTTCTTT. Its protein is CSVRTGTSGTEAFF.

The CDR3 here is CASSLVAGASTDTQYF. The CDR3, as DNA: TGTGCCAGCAGCTTAGTGGCAGGGGCTAGCACAGATACGCAGTATTTT. The chain links TRBV7-6 to TRBJ2-3, with D possibly matching TRBD1 (6 bases). The CDR3 is 16 amino acids. From germline, CDR1 is SGHVS and CDR2 FNYEAQ. V was cut by 1 base and J by 0 bases, with 11 bases left in between. The full variable domain, with the rest looked up from reference TRBV7-6 and TRBJ2-3, is GAGVSQSPRYKVTKRGQDVALRCDPISGHVSLYWYRQALGQGPEFLTYFNYEAQQDKSGLPNDRFSAERPEGSISTLTIQRTEQRDSAMYRCASSLVAGASTDTQYFGPGTRLTVL.

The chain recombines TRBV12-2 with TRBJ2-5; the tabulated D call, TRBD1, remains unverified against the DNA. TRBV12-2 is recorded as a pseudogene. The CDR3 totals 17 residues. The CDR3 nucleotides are TGTGCAAGTCGCTTAGCGCGTAGGACAGGGGAGCGAGAGACCCAGTACTTC. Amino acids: CASRLARRTGERETQYF.

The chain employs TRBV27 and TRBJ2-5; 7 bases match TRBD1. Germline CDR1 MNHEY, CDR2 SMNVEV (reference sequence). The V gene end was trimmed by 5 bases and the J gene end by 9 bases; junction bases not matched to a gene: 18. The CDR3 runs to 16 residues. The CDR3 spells CASSPSPGTVYLAQYF. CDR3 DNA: TGTGCCAGCAGTCCATCACCCGGGACAGTATATCTGGCCCAGTACTTC.

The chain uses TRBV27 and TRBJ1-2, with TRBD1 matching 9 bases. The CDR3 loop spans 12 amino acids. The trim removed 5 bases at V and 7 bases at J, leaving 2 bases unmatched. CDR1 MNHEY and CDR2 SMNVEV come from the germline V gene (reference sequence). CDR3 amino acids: CASSRTGAGYTF. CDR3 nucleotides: TGTGCCAGCAGTAGGACAGGGGCTGGCTACACCTTC.

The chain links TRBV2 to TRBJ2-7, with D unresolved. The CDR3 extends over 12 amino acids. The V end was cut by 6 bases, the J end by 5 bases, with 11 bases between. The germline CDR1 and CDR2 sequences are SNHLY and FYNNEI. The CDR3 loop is CASSPGTDEQYF. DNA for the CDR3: TGTGCCAGCAGCCCGGGTACGGACGAGCAGTACTTC.